These 2 T cell receptor beta chains originate from one sample sequenced in a study of T-cell reconstitution after alpha-beta-depleted transplantation in children. Unique molecular identifiers were incorporated during preparation of the TCRbeta library. Using its own MiXCR run on the PCR reads, TCRdb lists one record per CDR3 protein. This sample carries about 610,000 distinct CDR3 sequences, about 10% of them seen once, and the ten largest clones take roughly 4%. The sample here was PBMCs from the stem cell graft donor, taken from the stem cell graft. These TCRs come from a human donor who donated a stem cell graft to a child with acute myeloid leukemia.

This clonotype was picked up a small number of times. V gene TRBV9 combines with J gene TRBJ2-3, with 9 bases matching TRBD1. CDR3 length: 15 amino acids. CDR1 and CDR2 (germline): SGDLS, YYNGEE. V was clipped by 2 bases and J by 8 bases; unmatched bases: 9. CDR3 loop: CASSVKPGQGGTQYF. CDR3 DNA sequence: TGTGCCAGCAGCGTCAAGCCGGGACAGGGAGGTACGCAGTATTTT.

This clonotype was observed at least ten times. The rearrangement links TRBV6-5 to TRBJ2-3, with 11 bases lining up with TRBD2. CDR3 length: 17 amino acids. Germline V CDR1 and CDR2: MNHEY, SVGAGI. Losses at the gene ends were 1 base for V and 2 bases for J; bases not matched to a gene: 5. CDR3 in DNA: TGTGCCAGCAGTTACTTTGTAGCGGGAGGGCCCACAGATACGCAGTATTTT. Its protein is CASSYFVAGGPTDTQYF.